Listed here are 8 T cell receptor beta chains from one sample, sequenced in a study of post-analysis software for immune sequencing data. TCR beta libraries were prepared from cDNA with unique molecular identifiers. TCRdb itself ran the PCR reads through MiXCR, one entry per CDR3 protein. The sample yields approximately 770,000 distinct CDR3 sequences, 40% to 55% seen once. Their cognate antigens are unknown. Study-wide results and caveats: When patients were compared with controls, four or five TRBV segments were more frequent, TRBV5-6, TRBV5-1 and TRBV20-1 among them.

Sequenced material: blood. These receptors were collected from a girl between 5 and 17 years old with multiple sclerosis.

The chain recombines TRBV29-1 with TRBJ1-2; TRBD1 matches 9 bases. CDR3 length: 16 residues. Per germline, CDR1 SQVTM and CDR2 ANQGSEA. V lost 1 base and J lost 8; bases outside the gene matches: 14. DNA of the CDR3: TGCAGCGTTGAAGGTCGGGACAGGGCTCGGGTCGGCGGCTACACCTTC. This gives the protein CSVEGRDRARVGGYTF.

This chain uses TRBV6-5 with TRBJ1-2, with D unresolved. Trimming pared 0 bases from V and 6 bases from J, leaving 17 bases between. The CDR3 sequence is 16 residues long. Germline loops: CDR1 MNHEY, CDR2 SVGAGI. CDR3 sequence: CASSYSMGPGVDGYTF. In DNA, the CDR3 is TGTGCCAGCAGTTACTCTATGGGCCCGGGAGTGGATGGCTACACCTTC.

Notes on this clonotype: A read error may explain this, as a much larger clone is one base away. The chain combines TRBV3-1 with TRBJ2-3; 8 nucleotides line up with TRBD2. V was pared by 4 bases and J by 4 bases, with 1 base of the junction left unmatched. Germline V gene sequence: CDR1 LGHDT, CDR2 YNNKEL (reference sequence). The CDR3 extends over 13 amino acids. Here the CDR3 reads CASSPTSADTQYF. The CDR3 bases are TGTGCCAGCAGCCCGACTAGCGCAGATACGCAGTATTTT.

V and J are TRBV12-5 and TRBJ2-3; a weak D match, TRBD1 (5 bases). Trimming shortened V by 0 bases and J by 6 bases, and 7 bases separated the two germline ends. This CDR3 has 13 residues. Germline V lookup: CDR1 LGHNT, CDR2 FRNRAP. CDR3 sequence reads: CASGLVSGDTQYF. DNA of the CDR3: TGTGCTAGTGGTTTGGTCTCAGGGGATACGCAGTATTTT.

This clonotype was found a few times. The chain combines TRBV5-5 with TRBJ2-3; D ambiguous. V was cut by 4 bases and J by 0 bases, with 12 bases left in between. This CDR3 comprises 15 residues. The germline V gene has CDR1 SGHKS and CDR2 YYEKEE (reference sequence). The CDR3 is CASSRPATSTDTQYF. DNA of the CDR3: TGTGCCAGCAGCAGACCAGCGACCAGCACAGATACGCAGTATTTT.

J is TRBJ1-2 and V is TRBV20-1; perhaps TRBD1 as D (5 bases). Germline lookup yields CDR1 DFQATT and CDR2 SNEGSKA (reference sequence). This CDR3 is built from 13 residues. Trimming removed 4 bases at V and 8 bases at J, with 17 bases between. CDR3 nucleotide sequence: TGCAGTGCTATACCGGGGGGATTTAAGGGCTACACCTTC. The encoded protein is CSAIPGGFKGYTF.

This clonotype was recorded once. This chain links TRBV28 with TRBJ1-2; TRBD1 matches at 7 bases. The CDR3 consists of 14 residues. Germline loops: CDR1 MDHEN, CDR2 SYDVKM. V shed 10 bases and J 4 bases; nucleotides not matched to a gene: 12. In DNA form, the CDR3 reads TGTGCCAACACCAACAGGGGAGAGGGCTATGGCTACACCTTC. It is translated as CANTNRGEGYGYTF.

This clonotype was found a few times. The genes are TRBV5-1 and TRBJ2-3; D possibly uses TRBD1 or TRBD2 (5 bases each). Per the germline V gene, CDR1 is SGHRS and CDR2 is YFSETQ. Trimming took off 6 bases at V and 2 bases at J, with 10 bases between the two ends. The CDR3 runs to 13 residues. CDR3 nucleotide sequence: TGCGCCAGCAAAGAGGGGCTCACAGATACGCAGTATTTT. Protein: CASKEGLTDTQYF.